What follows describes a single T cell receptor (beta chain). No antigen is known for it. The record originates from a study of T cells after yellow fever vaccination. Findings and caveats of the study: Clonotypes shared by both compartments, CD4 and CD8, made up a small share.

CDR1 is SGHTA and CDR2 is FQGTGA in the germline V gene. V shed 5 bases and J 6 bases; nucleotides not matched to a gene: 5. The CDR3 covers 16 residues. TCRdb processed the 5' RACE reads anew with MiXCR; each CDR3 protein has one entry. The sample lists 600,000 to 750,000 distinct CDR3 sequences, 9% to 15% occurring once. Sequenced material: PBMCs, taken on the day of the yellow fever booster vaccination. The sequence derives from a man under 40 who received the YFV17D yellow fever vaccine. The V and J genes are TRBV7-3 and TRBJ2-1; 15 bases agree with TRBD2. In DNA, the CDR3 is TGTGCCAGCAGCACCCCGGGACTAGCGGGAGGCAATGAGCAGTTCTTC. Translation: CASSTPGLAGGNEQFF.